Described below is a single T cell receptor (beta chain) sequence and its context. This clone was detected only a few times. Its target antigen remains unknown. No much larger clone exists at a distance of one base, and base qualities are not known. Libraries came from the immunoSEQ multiplex PCR assay. A mixture of 60 forward primers for TCR Vbeta segments and 13 reverse primers for TCR Jbeta segments was used in the multiplex PCR. A multiplex PCR assay on genomic DNA amplified the CDR3 region of rearranged TCR beta genes. The amplified TCR beta libraries were sequenced on the Illumina HiSeq System as 87-base-pair reads. The original pipeline was this. A later analysis counted some 80 million unique TCR beta chains across the 666 repertoires, and about 10 million of these chains were shared by at least two donors. To remove PCR and sequencing errors, raw reads were error-corrected and collapsed into unique sequences using a nearest-neighbor algorithm that merged closely related sequences. V, D and J gene segments were assigned by aligning CDR3 sequences to IMGT reference sequences. Each retained sequence needed at least a six-nucleotide match to both a V gene segment and a J gene segment. Rearrangements were classified as productive when the CDR3 lacked stop codons and remained in frame with V and J, and all other rearrangements were classified as non-productive. Following IMGT convention, CDR3 was defined as the stretch from the second conserved V-encoded cysteine to the conserved J-encoded phenylalanine. Sequences without an unambiguous match to a single V gene segment were excluded from the earlier analysis of about 640 of the donors. In an earlier analysis of several hundred of the donors, V segments were called functional above 56.7% productive rearrangements and were called segregating when the between-donor standard deviation exceeded 5%. A statistical classification framework was built to diagnose cytomegalovirus status from the catalog of TCR beta chain sequences. In a later analysis, V and J genes were assigned by comparing TCR nucleotide sequences against IMGT/GENE-DB human TR gene sequences. In a later analysis, CDR3 sequences and most-parsimonious VDJ recombination scenarios were assigned using the TCRdist pipeline. In a later analysis, each TCR beta chain was defined by its CDR3 amino acid sequence together with its V-gene family, and reads without a unique V-gene family were excluded. A later analysis removed 500 to 650 highly shared, low-generation-probability nucleotide sequences to deal with suspected cross-contamination and a sequencing artifact. In a later analysis, a clonal expansion index for each public chain was calculated from normalized within-repertoire ranks of inferred template counts. In a later analysis, generation probabilities were computed with a VDJ recombination model fitted to out-of-frame rearrangements, and the resulting probabilities were checked against IGoR. Hypergeometric tests were used in a later analysis to score TCR-TCR, TCR-HLA and TCR-CMV co-occurrence, with a repertoire-size bias correction applied to the TCR pairs. In a later analysis, false discovery rates were estimated by permuting HLA or CMV assignments 20 times. In a later analysis, co-occurring TCRs were grouped using DBSCAN, and TCRdist sequence similarity was added for clustering within HLA-allele-positive subsets. Repertoires with fewer than 30,000 or more than 120,000 public chains, plus five repertoires with anomalous nucleotide sharing, were excluded from co-occurrence clustering. In TCRdb, the immuneACCESS table is reduced to in-frame sequences with V and J assigned. These tables do not hold every clone; where another copy was compared, an unresolved V gene accounts for under half, and the others remain unexplained. V, J and clone size were drawn from that table, and D and trimming were deduced from the DNA. Counted in this sample were 90,000 to 100,000 clones; about 72% of them appeared once. The top ten constitute around 20% of the sample.

This record comes from a study of cytomegalovirus exposure and HLA in healthy donors (dated by TCRdb to about 2017). Regarding the research as a whole: An earlier analysis of 587 of the donors reported approximately 280 Gb of sequence data and 117 million unique TCR beta sequences obtained from about 179 million T cells. The study aimed to test whether signatures of past pathogen exposure could be identified by cataloging public T cell receptors. Among around 400 genotyped donors of the cohort, an average of around 220,000 unique TCR beta nucleotide sequences was sequenced per donor, of which about 19% were non-productive. High-throughput TCR immunosequencing, statistical association of individual TCRs with disease status, and machine learning were combined to predict cytomegalovirus infection status. Among the roughly 390 genotyped donors, approximately 77% belonged to the genetic ancestry cluster associated with self-reported Caucasian donors. A later genetic analysis took genome-wide SNP genotypes for about three fifths of the 666 donors and used that subset as a discovery cohort. About 5 DR-DQ haplotypes were handled as single units for association and clustering, since linkage in the cohort was strong. A separate validation cohort of more than 100 different subjects was used in addition to the 666-subject first cohort. Donor age, sex, ethnicity and CMV serostatus were compiled alongside the repertoire data. Typing coverage differed by locus: A, B, C, DRB1 and DQB1 were typed in about 629-640 donors, DQA1 in about 560, DPA1 in 600 to 610, and DPB1 in around 490. Class I and class II HLA loci were covered by the typing at four-digit resolution. Every discovery cohort repertoire had been produced on one sequencing platform. An earlier analysis of 587 of the donors applied high-throughput TCR beta sequencing to assess whether each TCR beta V gene segment acted as functional or pseudogenic. To study patterns of TCR occurrence, a later analysis re-analyzed previously published TCR beta repertoires from around 660 donors and added high-resolution HLA genotyping. Rather than drawing on any new phenotypic data, the later analysis identified candidate immune exposures from TCR beta sequences and the way those sequences occurred across donors. An early release covering more than 500 HLA-typed donors comprised about 300 gigabases of sequencing data and approximately 85 million unique TCR sequences. The study profiled the T cell repertoires of some 610 subjects by immunosequencing and related them to cytomegalovirus serostatus.

Results and caveats for the whole study, not just this receptor: The cohort was sequenced for TCR beta chains only, and without alpha or paired-chain data the features that could be detected were limited. According to a later analysis, most CMV-associated TCR beta chains appeared to be HLA-restricted, and the HLA associations seemed to be driven largely by CMV exposure. Some IMGT-functional V segments, including TRBV6-2 and TRBV6-3, could not be distinguished by the 87-base-pair reads and were therefore excluded. V-gene and J-gene trimming of TCR beta chains was associated with a missense DCLRE1C variant in a later genetic analysis, and the association was replicated in an independent cohort. In an earlier analysis of 587 of the donors, most TCR beta V segments appeared in productive rearrangements about 87% or about 30% of the time, broadly matching IMGT annotations. Linkage disequilibrium might explain the correlated functional status among segregating V segments, but an unknown experimental factor could not be excluded. A later genetic analysis reported fewer N-insertions in productive TCRs among donors in an Asian-associated ancestry cluster than the roughly 690-donor mean. Immune exposure information for the cohort was limited to CMV serostatus. A later analysis associated about 16,000 TCR beta sequences with specific HLA alleles at a false discovery rate of 0.05. A total of fewer than 200 TCR beta chains were listed by the study as associated with cytomegalovirus. While some public TCRs were present in many individuals, most TCR sequences turned up only very rarely across donors. HLA typing was unavailable for some donors at each locus, so association tests used only the typed subset. A further reported finding was that TCR beta sequences accurately predicted the HLA-A and HLA-B alleles for most subjects in the first cohort. Strong co-occurrence of HLA alleles, especially DR and DQ, made assigning TCR associations to individual alleles difficult. In a later analysis, TCR association rates were found to vary across HLA loci, with the most associated TCRs seen for DRB1 alleles and the fewest for HLA-C alleles. A later analysis reported that several top co-occurrence clusters appeared linked to parvovirus B19, influenza, CMV and Epstein-Barr virus. The classifier was reported to diagnose cytomegalovirus status with high specificity and sensitivity in both the original cohort and the validation cohort. A few of the identified cytomegalovirus-associated TCR beta chains were confirmed in vitro to be specific for cytomegalovirus antigens. A cluster of highly shared sequence variants was judged likely to be a technical artifact of the sequencing pipeline. Compared with equally common non-associated chains, HLA-associated TCR beta chains in a later analysis were more clonally expanded and had lower generation probabilities. According to the authors, the approach could potentially be generalized to other disease states and immunological phenotypes. The earlier analysis of a few hundred of the donors excluded over 15 rarely observed V segments, including chromosome 9 orphons, because counts were too low. Sequencing depth was assumed to be roughly uniform across donors in the presence/absence analyses, though that assumption may not hold.

The cohort was made up of 666 healthy bone marrow donors. Cohort members were all nominally healthy when sampled, although unrecorded immune exposures were likely present. The donor tested CMV seropositive, placing the donor among the 310 or so seropositive members of the cohort. Every donor gave a peripheral blood sample, and the peripheral blood mononuclear cells from that sample were used for TCR beta sequencing. The Qiagen DNeasy Blood Extraction Kit was used to extract genomic DNA from the blood cell samples. Counted from cysteine to phenylalanine, this CDR3 has 15 amino acids. Here the CDR3 DNA is all that survives: 45 bases in frame from base 1. CDR1 MGHRA and CDR2 YSYEKL are derived from the germline V gene. V lost 0 bases and J lost 1 base; the stretch between them is 7 bases long.

This receptor chain uses TRBV4-1 and TRBJ2-1; the D gene is possibly TRBD2, with 5 bases matching. This receptor was obtained from a woman in her sixties or seventies in good health and CMV-seropositive. Sample: PBMCs. CDR3 region: CASSQDLASYNEQFF. The nucleotides read TGCGCCAGCAGCCAAGATCTAGCTTCCTACAATGAGCAGTTCTTC.